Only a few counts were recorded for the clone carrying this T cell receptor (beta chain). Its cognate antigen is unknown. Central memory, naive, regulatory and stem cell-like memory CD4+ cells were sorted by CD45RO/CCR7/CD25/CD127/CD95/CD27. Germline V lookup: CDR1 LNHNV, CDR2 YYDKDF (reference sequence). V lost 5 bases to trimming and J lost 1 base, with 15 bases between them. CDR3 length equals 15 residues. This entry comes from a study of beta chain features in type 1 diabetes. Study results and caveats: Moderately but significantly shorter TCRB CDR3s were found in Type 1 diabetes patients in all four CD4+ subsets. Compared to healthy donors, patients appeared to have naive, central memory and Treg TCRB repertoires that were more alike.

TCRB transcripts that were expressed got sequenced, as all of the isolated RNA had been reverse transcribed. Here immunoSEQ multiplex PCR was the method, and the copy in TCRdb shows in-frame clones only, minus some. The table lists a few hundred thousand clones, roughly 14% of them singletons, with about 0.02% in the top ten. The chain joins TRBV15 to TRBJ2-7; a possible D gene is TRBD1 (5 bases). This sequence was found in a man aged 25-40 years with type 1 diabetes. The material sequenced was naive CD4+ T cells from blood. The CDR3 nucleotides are TGTGCCACCAGCCGAGGCGGACAAGCATCCTACGAGCAGTACTTC. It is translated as CATSRGGQASYEQYF.